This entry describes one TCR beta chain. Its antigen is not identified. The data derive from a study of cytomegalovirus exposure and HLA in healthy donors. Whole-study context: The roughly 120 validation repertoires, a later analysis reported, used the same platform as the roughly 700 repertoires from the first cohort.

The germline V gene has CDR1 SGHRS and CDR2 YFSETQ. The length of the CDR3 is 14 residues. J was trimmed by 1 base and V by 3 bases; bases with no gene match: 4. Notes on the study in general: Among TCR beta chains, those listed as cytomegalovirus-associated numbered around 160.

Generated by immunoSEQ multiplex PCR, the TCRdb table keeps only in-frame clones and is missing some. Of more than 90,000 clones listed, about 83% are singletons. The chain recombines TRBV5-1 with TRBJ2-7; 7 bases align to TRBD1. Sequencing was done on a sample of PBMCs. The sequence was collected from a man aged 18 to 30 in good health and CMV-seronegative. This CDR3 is CASSSGTVSYEQYF. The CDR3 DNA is TGCGCCAGCAGCTCCGGGACAGTATCCTACGAGCAGTACTTC.